These 14 T cell receptor beta chains were all obtained from the same sample, sequenced in a study of T cells after yellow fever vaccination. TCRdb itself ran the 5' RACE reads through MiXCR, one entry per CDR3 protein. The sample has over 150,000 distinct CDR3 sequences; approximately 6.2% are singletons. The material sequenced was CD4+ T cells sorted from PBMCs, taken on the day of the first yellow fever vaccination. These receptors all stem from a man between 18 and 29 years old who received the YFV17D yellow fever vaccine.

The chain combines TRBV4-3 with TRBJ2-6, with unresolved D. The V and J ends lost 0 bases and 0 bases respectively, with 12 bases between them. The CDR3 totals 18 residues. The V gene's germline CDR1 is LGHNA and CDR2 YSLEER. The CDR3 region is CASSQDQTFPSGANVLTF. The DNA for the CDR3 is TGCGCCAGCAGCCAAGATCAGACCTTCCCCTCTGGGGCCAACGTCCTGACTTTC.

The chain couples TRBV9 to TRBJ2-5; 7 nucleotides line up with TRBD2. The trim removed 4 bases at V and 5 bases at J, leaving 8 bases unmatched. The germline CDR1 and CDR2 sequences are SGDLS and YYNGEE. The CDR3 covers 14 residues. CDR3 in amino acids: CASSPLTSLETQYF. For the CDR3, the DNA is TGTGCCAGCAGCCCTCTGACTAGCCTGGAGACCCAGTACTTC.

This clonotype has at least ten counts. The chain links TRBV7-7 to TRBJ2-7, with 8 bases fitting TRBD2. CDR3 length: 14 amino acids. J gave up 3 bases and V 5 bases, and 6 bases lay outside the gene matches. Germline V lookup: CDR1 SSHAT, CDR2 FNYEAQ (reference sequence). The CDR3 nucleotides are TGTGCCAGCAGCCCTACACTAGCGGACTACGAGCAGTACTTC. It yields the protein CASSPTLADYEQYF.

There are a few counts of this clonotype. J is TRBJ2-5 and V is TRBV5-1; D is unresolved. The CDR3 contains 17 residues. V shed 0 bases and J shed 5 bases, with 20 bases lying between them. The V gene's germline CDR1 is SGHRS and CDR2 YFSETQ. The CDR3 DNA reads TGCGCCAGCAGCTTGGCTGAACTTACGGGCCCCGCGGAGACCCAGTACTTC. Its protein is CASSLAELTGPAETQYF. Full variable domain (remainder filled in from reference TRBV5-1 and TRBJ2-5): KAGVTQTPRYLIKTRGQQVTLSCSPISGHRSVSWYQQTPGQGLQFLFEYFSETQRNKGNFPGRFSGRQFSNSRSEMNVSTLELGDSALYLCASSLAELTGPAETQYFGPGTRLLVL.

Comment on this clonotype: Germline is not matched at one junction end, which may reflect a read error. The chain employs TRBV7-2 and TRBJ2-3; TRBD2 is a possible D gene (5 bases). The CDR3 runs 14 residues. Per the germline V gene, CDR1 is SGHTA and CDR2 is FQGNSA. In DNA, the CDR3 is TGTGCCTGCAGCCCGGACCGCGGGTGGGATACGCAGTATTTT. It encodes CACSPDRGWDTQYF.

This clonotype was seen more than once but under ten times. The chain combines TRBV12-3 or TRBV12-4 with TRBJ2-1; TRBD2 matches 8 bases. The CDR3 is 16 amino acids. Trimming removed 8 bases from V and 0 bases from J; junction bases left unmatched: 9. In DNA, the CDR3 is TGTGCCAGCCAAGGAATAGCGGGGAGCTCCTACAATGAGCAGTTCTTC. Translation gives CASQGIAGSSYNEQFF.

This clonotype was seen only a few times. This rearrangement joins TRBV7-2 to TRBJ2-1; TRBD1 might be the D (5 bases). CDR3 length: 15 amino acids. V gave up 5 bases and J gave up 6 bases, with 17 bases separating them. Germline V gives CDR1 SGHTA, CDR2 FQGNSA. The CDR3 is CASSKNGPTGNEQFF. The CDR3 DNA sequence: TGTGCCAGCAGCAAAAATGGACCAACAGGCAATGAGCAGTTCTTC. Full variable domain (missing parts from reference TRBV7-2 and TRBJ2-1): GAGVSQSPSNKVTEKGKDVELRCDPISGHTALYWYRQSLGQGLEFLIYFQGNSAPDKSGLPSDRFSAERTGGSVSTLTIQRTQQEDSAVYLCASSKNGPTGNEQFFGPGTRLTVL.

V usage is TRBV6-1 and J usage is TRBJ2-5, with 9 bases fitting TRBD2. Germline V gives CDR1 MNHNS, CDR2 SASEGT. The CDR3 is 16 amino acids. Germline trimming cut 6 bases from V and 2 bases from J; bases unmatched to any gene: 10. This CDR3 is CASRSRAGGGQETQYF. CDR3 bases: TGTGCCAGCAGATCCCGAGCGGGGGGAGGTCAAGAGACCCAGTACTTC.

This clonotype was seen a handful of times. CDR3 region: CASSSMRGNTIYF. DNA for the CDR3: TGTGCCAGCAGTTCCATGAGGGGAAACACCATATATTTT. The chain joins TRBV6-5 to TRBJ1-3; D gene uncertain. Trimming shortened V by 4 bases and J by 4 bases, and 8 bases separated the two germline ends. Looked up from germline, CDR1 is MNHEY and CDR2 is SVGAGI. The CDR3 loop spans 13 amino acids.

A few counts support this clonotype. The chain is built from TRBV12-3 or TRBV12-4 and TRBJ1-6, with TRBD1 as a possible D gene (5 bases). V was shortened by 3 bases and J by 8 bases, with 20 bases between the two germline ends. The CDR3 consists of 17 residues. CDR3 bases: TGTGCCAGCAGTTTGGGAATAAGGGGCCGTGATGATTCACCCCTCCACTTT. Translation: CASSLGIRGRDDSPLHF.

This clonotype was found many times. The chain carries TRBV4-3 and TRBJ2-1; 9 bases match TRBD2. CDR3 length: 18 residues. V shed 4 bases and J 9 bases; nucleotides not matched to a gene: 19. The germline gives CDR1 LGHNA, CDR2 YSLEER. CDR3 amino acids: CASSPHGGSRGGRVEQFF. CDR3 sequence (DNA): TGCGCCAGCAGCCCCCATGGAGGGTCGCGGGGGGGCCGGGTTGAGCAGTTCTTC.

This chain links TRBV20-1 with TRBJ2-3; 8 bases fit TRBD2. The CDR3 is 14 residues long. The germline V gene encodes CDR1 DFQATT and CDR2 SNEGSKA (reference sequence). Trimming at V came to 6 bases and at J to 1 base, leaving 6 bases not matched to a gene. The CDR3 loop is CSAKTSVGTDTQYF. CDR3 DNA sequence: TGCAGTGCCAAGACTAGCGTGGGCACAGATACGCAGTATTTT.

Ten or more counts support this clonotype. The chain combines TRBV7-2 with TRBJ2-3; D is perhaps TRBD2 (5 bases). V was cut by 5 bases and J by 7 bases, with 13 bases left in between. CDR1 and CDR2 from the germline V gene are SGHTA and FQGNSA. The CDR3 extends over 13 amino acids. The CDR3 bases are TGTGCCAGCAGCCCGGGAATTCCGAATACGCAGTATTTT. It encodes CASSPGIPNTQYF.

The sample holds a few counts of this clonotype. The chain carries TRBV7-9 and TRBJ2-3; D is possibly TRBD2 (6 bases). This CDR3 is built from 14 residues. Trimming took off 2 bases at V and 4 bases at J, with 10 bases between the two ends. Germline V lookup: CDR1 SEHNR, CDR2 FQNEAQ (reference sequence). CDR3 in amino acids: CASSLMEGSDTQYF. The CDR3 DNA reads TGTGCCAGCAGCTTAATGGAGGGGTCAGATACGCAGTATTTT.